The clone carrying this T cell receptor beta chain was seen a few times. This sample was taken from a study of human T cells and chemical hapten exposure. Study context: Slight volume differences across pooled libraries mainly accounted for varying per-sample TCR yields.

TCRdb recomputed calls from the RACE reads with MiXCR, one row per CDR3 protein. The table lists 89,000 or so distinct CDR3 sequences, 6.5% to 8.5% of them singletons. The CDR3 totals 13 residues. Germline V CDR1 and CDR2: SQVTM, ANQGSEA. The V end was cut by 8 bases, the J end by 0 bases, with 13 bases between. The time point was: patch test 2, 6 weeks after DPC sensitization. Treatment defined: therapeutic diphenylcyclopropenone sensitization with weekly scalp DPC. This rearrangement joins TRBV29-1 to TRBJ2-5, with D perhaps matching TRBD1 or TRBD2 (5 bases each). The source was whole blood, collected in connection with sensitization to the hapten diphenylcyclopropenone (DPC). The sequence came from a woman in her thirties with alopecia areata. Some clones in this sample may be carry-over from other donors' samples. CDR3 loop: CSSPGTDQETQYF. The CDR3 region has the DNA TGCAGCTCCCCCGGGACGGACCAAGAGACCCAGTACTTC.